This T cell receptor beta chain was identified in a study of blood T cell repertoires in COVID-19. Study context: Whether acute or convalescent, the COVID-19 samples came from the United States, Italy and Spain.

This CDR3 spans 14 amino acids. Deletions cut 3 bases from V and 6 bases from J, with 12 bases between. Germline-derived CDR1 and CDR2 are LNHDA and SQIVND (reference sequence). In the study's own analysis: Researchers report that nucleated cell counts were estimated from reference gene primer amplification. Sequencing used immunoSEQ multiplex PCR; TCRdb keeps in-frame clones, though not all of them. V, J and clone size reflect that table, while D and trimming were determined from the DNA. The sample has approximately 100,000 clones, about 85% seen once. Material: peripheral blood. This receptor was obtained from a woman in her seventies with active or convalescent COVID-19. The chain uses TRBV19 and TRBJ1-5; D may be TRBD1 (5 bases). The CDR3 coding sequence is TGTGCCAGTAGTATCCGGGGGGGGACTCAGCCCCAGCATTTT. Its protein product is CASSIRGGTQPQHF.